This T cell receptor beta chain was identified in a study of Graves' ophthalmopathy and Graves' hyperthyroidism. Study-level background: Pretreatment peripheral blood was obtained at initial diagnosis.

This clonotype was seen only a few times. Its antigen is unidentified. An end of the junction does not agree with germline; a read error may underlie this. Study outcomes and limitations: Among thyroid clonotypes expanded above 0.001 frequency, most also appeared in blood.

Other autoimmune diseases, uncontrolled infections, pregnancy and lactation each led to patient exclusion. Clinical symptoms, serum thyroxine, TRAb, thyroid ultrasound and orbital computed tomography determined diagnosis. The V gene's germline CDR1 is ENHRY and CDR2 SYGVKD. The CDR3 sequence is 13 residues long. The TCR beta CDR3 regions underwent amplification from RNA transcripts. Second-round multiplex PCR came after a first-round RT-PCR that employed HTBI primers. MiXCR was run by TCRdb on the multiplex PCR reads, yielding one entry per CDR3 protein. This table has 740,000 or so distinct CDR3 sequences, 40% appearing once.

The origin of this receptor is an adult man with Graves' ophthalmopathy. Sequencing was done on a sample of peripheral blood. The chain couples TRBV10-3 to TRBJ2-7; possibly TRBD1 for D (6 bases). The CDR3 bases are TGTGCCAGCAGTTACCGGGACAACTACGAGCAGTACTTC. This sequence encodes CASSYRDNYEQYF.